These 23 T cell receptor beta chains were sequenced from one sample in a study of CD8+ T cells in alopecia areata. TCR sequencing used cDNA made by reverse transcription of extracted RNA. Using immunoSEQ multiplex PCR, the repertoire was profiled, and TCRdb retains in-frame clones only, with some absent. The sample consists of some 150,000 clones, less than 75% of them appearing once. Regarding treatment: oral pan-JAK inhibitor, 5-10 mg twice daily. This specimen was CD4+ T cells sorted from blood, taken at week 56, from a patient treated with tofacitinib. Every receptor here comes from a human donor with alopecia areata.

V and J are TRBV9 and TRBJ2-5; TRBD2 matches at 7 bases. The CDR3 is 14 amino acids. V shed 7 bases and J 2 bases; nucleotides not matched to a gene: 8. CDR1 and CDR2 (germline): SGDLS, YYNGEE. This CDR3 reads CASGPTLAQETQYF. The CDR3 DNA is TGTGCCAGCGGACCCACACTAGCGCAAGAGACCCAGTACTTC.

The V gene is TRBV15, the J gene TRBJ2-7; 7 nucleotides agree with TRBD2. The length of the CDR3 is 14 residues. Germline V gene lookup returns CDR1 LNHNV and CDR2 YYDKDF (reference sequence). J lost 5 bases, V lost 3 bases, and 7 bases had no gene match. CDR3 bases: TGTGCCACCAGCAGGGACCAGCGGGGTGACGAGCAGTACTTC. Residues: CATSRDQRGDEQYF.

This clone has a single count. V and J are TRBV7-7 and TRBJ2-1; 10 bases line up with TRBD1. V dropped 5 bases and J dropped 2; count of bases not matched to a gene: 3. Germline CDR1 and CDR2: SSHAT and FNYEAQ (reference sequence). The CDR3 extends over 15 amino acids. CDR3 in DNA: TGTGCCAGCAGCCCTGGGACAGGGGCCTACAATGAGCAGTTCTTC. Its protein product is CASSPGTGAYNEQFF.

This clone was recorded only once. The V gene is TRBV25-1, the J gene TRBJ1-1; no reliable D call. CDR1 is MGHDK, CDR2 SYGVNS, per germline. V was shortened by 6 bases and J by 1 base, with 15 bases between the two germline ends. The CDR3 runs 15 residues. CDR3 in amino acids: CASRASGLTNTEAFF. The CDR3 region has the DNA TGTGCCAGCAGGGCCAGTGGGCTGACGAACACTGAAGCTTTCTTT. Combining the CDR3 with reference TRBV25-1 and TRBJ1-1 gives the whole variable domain EADIYQTPRYLVIGTGKKITLECSQTMGHDKMYWYQQDPGMELHLIHYSYGVNSTEKGDLSSESTVSRIRTEHFPLTLESARPSHTSQYLCASRASGLTNTEAFFGQGTRLTVV.

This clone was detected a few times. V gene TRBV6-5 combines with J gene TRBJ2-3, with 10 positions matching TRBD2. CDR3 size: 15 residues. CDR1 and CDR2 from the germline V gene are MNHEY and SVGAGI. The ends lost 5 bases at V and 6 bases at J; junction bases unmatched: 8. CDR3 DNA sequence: TGTGCCAGCAGTCCACAAGCGGGGGGGACGGATACGCAGTATTTT. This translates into CASSPQAGGTDTQYF.

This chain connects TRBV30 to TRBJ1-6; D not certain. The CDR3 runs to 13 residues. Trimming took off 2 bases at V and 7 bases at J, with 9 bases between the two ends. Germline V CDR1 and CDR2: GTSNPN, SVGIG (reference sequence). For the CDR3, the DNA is TGTGCCTGGAGTAATAACTTGAATTCACCCCTCCACTTT. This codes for CAWSNNLNSPLHF.

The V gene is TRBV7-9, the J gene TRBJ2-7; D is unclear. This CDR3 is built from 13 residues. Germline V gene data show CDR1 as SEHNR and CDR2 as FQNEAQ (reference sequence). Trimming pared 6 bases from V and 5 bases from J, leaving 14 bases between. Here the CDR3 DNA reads TGTGCCAGCAGTTTGAGTCAATACGACGAGCAGTACTTC. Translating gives CASSLSQYDEQYF.

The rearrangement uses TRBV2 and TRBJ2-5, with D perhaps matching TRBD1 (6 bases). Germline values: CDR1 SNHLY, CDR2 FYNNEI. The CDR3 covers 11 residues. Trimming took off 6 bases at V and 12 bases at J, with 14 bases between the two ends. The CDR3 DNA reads TGTGCCAGCAGGGCCCGGGACACCAAGTACTTC. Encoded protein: CASRARDTKYF.

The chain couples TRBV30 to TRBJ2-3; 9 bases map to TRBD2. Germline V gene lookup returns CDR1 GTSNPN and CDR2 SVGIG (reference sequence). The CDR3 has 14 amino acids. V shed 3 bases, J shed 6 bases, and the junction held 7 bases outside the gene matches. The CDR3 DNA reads TGTGCCTGGAGGGAGGGACTAGCAAGGGATACGCAGTATTTT. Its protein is CAWREGLARDTQYF. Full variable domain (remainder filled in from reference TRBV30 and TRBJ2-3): SQTIHQWPATLVQPVGSPLSLECTVEGTSNPNLYWYRQAAGRGLQLLFYSVGIGQISSEVPQNLSASRPQDRQFILSSKKLLLSDSGFYLCAWREGLARDTQYFGPGTRLTVL.

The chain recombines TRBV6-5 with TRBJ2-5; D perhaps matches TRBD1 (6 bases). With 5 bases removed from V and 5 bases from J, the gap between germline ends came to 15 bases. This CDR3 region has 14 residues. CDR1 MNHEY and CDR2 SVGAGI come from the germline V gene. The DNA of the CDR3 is TGTGCCAGCAGTCCGAGGGGGTTTGCGGAGACCCAGTACTTC. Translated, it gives CASSPRGFAETQYF.

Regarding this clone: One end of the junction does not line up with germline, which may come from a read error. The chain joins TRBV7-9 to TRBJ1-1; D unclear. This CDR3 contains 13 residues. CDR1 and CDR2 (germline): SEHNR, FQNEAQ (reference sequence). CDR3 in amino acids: CASSLVENTEAFF. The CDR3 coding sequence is TGTGCCAGCAGTTTAGTGGAGAACACTGAAGCTTTCTTT.

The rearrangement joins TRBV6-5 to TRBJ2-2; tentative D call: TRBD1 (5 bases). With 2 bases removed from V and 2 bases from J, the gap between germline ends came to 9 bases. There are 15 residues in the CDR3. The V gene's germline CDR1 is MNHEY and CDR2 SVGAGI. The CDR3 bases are TGTGCCAGCAGTTACGCAGGGTTTAACACCGGGGAGCTGTTTTTT. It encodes CASSYAGFNTGELFF.

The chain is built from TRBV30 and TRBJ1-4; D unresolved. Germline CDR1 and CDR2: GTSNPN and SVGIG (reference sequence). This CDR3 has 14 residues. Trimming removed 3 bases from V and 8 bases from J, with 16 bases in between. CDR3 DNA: TGTGCCTGGAGCTCCGTTAGGGCAGGAGAAAAACTGTTTTTT. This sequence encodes CAWSSVRAGEKLFF.

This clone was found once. The CDR3 nucleotides read TGTGCCAGCAGTTTAAACAGGAACACTGAAGCTTTCTTT. Translating it yields CASSLNRNTEAFF. The genes are TRBV27 and TRBJ1-1; no firm D call. Germline CDR1 is MNHEY and CDR2 is SMNVEV (reference sequence). V lost 2 bases to trimming and J lost 1 base, with 5 bases between them. The length of the CDR3 is 13 residues.

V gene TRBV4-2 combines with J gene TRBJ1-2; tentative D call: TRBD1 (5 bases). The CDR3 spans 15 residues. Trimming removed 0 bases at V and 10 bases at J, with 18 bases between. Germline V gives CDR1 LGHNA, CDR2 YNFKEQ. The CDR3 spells CASSQDGTVRVDYTF. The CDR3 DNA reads TGTGCCAGCAGCCAAGATGGTACAGTCAGGGTCGACTACACCTTC.

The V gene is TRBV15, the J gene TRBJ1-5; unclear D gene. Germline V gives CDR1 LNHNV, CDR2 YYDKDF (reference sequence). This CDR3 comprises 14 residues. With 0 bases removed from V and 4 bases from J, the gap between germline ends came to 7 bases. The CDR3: CATSRDYENQPQHF. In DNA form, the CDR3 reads TGTGCCACCAGCAGAGATTATGAAAATCAGCCCCAGCATTTT.

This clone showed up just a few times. CDR3 in amino acids: CAISEGGSGTQETQYF. The CDR3 nucleotides are TGTGCCATCAGTGAGGGTGGTTCAGGTACCCAAGAGACCCAGTACTTC. This sequence joins TRBV10-3 and TRBJ2-5; D gene unclear. This CDR3 has 16 residues. CDR1 ENHRY and CDR2 SYGVKD come from the germline V gene. V shed 2 bases and J shed 1 base, with 14 bases lying between them.

Written as DNA, the CDR3 is TGTGCCATCGCCGCTACTAGCATGTGGAATGAGCAGTTCTTC. This translates into CAIAATSMWNEQFF. This sequence joins TRBV10-3 and TRBJ2-1, with D tentatively TRBD2 (6 bases). The CDR3 loop spans 14 amino acids. CDR1 is ENHRY, CDR2 SYGVKD, per germline. V was pared by 8 bases and J by 7 bases, with 18 bases between.

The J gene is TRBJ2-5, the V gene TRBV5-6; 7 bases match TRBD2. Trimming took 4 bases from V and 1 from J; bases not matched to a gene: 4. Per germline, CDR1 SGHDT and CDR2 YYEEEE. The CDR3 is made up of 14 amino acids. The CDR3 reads CASSPPSGQETQYF. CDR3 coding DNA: TGTGCCAGCAGCCCCCCTAGCGGCCAAGAGACCCAGTACTTC.

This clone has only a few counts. CDR3 amino acids: CASSPRGIFYGYTF. The DNA of the CDR3 is TGTGCCAGCAGCCCGAGAGGGATCTTCTATGGCTACACCTTC. The chain employs TRBV5-5 and TRBJ1-2; no reliable D call. The germline CDR1 and CDR2 sequences are SGHKS and YYEKEE (reference sequence). Trimming took off 4 bases at V and 4 bases at J, with 14 bases between the two ends. CDR3 length: 14 residues.

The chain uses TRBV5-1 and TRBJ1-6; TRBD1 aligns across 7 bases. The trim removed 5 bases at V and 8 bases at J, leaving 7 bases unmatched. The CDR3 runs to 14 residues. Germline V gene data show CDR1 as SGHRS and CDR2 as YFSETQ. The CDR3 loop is CASSSDRVDSPLHF. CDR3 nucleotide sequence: TGCGCCAGCAGTTCCGACAGGGTGGATTCACCCCTCCACTTT.

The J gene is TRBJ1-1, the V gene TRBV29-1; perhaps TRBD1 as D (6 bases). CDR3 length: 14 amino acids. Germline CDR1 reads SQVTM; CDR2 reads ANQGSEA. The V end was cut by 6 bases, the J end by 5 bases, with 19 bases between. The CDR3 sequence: CSVVTAGAGTEAFF. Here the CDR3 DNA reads TGCAGCGTCGTAACTGCAGGGGCGGGAACTGAAGCTTTCTTT.

CDR3 bases: TGTGCCAGCAGCTTAGACAAAGGTGGGAGGTATTTT. Translated, it gives CASSLDKGGRYF. The chain joins TRBV7-9 to TRBJ2-3; tentatively, D is TRBD2 (5 bases). The CDR3 is 12 residues long. Germline V gene sequence: CDR1 SEHNR, CDR2 FQNEAQ (reference sequence). V lost 1 base and J 14 bases, leaving 13 bases between the germline ends.